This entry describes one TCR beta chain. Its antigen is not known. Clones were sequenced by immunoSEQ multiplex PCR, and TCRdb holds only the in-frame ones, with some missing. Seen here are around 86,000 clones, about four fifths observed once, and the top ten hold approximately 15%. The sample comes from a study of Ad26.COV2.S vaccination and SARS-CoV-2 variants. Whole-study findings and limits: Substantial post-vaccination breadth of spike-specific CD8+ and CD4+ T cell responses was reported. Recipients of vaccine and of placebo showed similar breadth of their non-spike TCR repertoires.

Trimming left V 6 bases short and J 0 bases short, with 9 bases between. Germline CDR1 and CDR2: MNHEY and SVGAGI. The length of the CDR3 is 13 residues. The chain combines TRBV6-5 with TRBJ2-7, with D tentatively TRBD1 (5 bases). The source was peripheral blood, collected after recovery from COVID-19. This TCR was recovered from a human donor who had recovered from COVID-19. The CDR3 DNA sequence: TGTGCCAGCAGCCAGACAGACTCCTACGAGCAGTACTTC. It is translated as CASSQTDSYEQYF.